Shown below are 15 T cell receptor beta chains from a single sample sequenced in a study of CD8+ T cells in alopecia areata. Investigators isolated RNA and reverse transcribed it into cDNA to act as the sequencing template. Assay: immunoSEQ multiplex PCR; the TCRdb copy retains only in-frame clones and omits some. The profile shows 98,000 or so clones, approximately 59% of them singletons. The sequenced sample consisted of CD8+ T cells sorted from blood. The receptors originated from a human donor in good health.

This clone has just a few counts. This sequence joins TRBV14 and TRBJ1-6; TRBD1 matches 7 bases. Germline lookup yields CDR1 SGHDN and CDR2 FVKESK. The V gene end was trimmed by 5 bases and the J gene end by 8 bases; junction bases not matched to a gene: 6. The CDR3 extends over 14 amino acids. The CDR3 DNA follows: TGTGCCAGCAGCGAGATCGACAGGGATTCACCCCTCCACTTT. Translated: CASSEIDRDSPLHF.

The J gene is TRBJ1-4, the V gene TRBV6-5; 10 bases map to TRBD1. CDR3 length: 15 amino acids. Trimming cost V 5 bases and J 8 bases; bases outside gene matches: 8. Germline V gives CDR1 MNHEY, CDR2 SVGAGI. For the CDR3, the DNA is TGTGCCAGCAGTGCGGCGACAGGGGGCGGAGAAAAACTGTTTTTT. This translates into CASSAATGGGEKLFF.

The chain employs TRBV15 and TRBJ2-6, with a tentative D call TRBD1 (5 bases). Germline values: CDR1 LNHNV, CDR2 YYDKDF (reference sequence). CDR3 length equals 15 residues. V lost 4 bases to trimming and J lost 4 bases, with 11 bases between them. CDR3 nucleotides: TGTGCCACCAGCACCAGGGCTTCCGGGGCCAACGTCCTGACTTTC. Its translation: CATSTRASGANVLTF.

The chain combines TRBV25-1 with TRBJ2-5, with a tentative D call TRBD1 (6 bases). Germline assignment: CDR1 MGHDK and CDR2 SYGVNS. V gave up 3 bases and J gave up 5 bases, with 16 bases separating them. This CDR3 has 15 amino acids. The CDR3: CASSDGDRRHETQYF. CDR3 bases: TGTGCCAGCAGTGATGGAGACAGGCGGCACGAGACCCAGTACTTC.

The rearrangement joins TRBV28 to TRBJ2-5; D is uncertain. Germline CDR1 reads MDHEN; CDR2 reads SYDVKM. The length of the CDR3 is 17 residues. Deletions cut 3 bases from V and 3 bases from J, with 20 bases between. CDR3 protein: CASSLSPPGTKEETQYF. In DNA, the CDR3 is TGTGCCAGCAGTTTGTCACCCCCGGGCACGAAAGAAGAGACCCAGTACTTC. Full variable domain (remainder filled in from reference TRBV28 and TRBJ2-5): DVKVTQSSRYLVKRTGEKVFLECVQDMDHENMFWYRQDPGLGLRLIYFSYDVKMKEKGDIPEGYSVSREKKERFSLILESASTNQTSMYLCASSLSPPGTKEETQYFGPGTRLLVL.

The V and J genes are TRBV2 and TRBJ2-7; perhaps D is TRBD1 or TRBD2 (5 bases each). In germline, CDR1 is SNHLY, CDR2 FYNNEI. The CDR3 loop spans 13 amino acids. V was shortened by 7 bases and J by 0 bases, with 10 bases between the two germline ends. CDR3 sequence reads: CASNRDGSYEQYF. In nucleotides, the CDR3 is TGTGCCAGCAACCGGGACGGCTCCTACGAGCAGTACTTC. The variable domain in full, completed from reference TRBV2 and TRBJ2-7, reads EPEVTQTPSHQVTQMGQEVILRCVPISNHLYFYWYRQILGQKVEFLVSFYNNEISEKSEIFDDQFSVERPDGSNFTLKIRSTKLEDSAMYFCASNRDGSYEQYFGPGTRLTVT.

The V and J genes are TRBV2 and TRBJ1-6; 8 nucleotides align to TRBD1. The V gene end was trimmed by 6 bases and the J gene end by 9 bases; junction bases not matched to a gene: 7. Germline assignment: CDR1 SNHLY and CDR2 FYNNEI. This CDR3 region has 14 residues. CDR3 protein: CASSTGQGSSPLHF. The CDR3 DNA reads TGTGCCAGCAGCACTGGACAGGGAAGTTCACCCCTCCACTTT. Using reference TRBV2 and TRBJ1-6 for the parts outside the CDR3, the full variable domain is EPEVTQTPSHQVTQMGQEVILRCVPISNHLYFYWYRQILGQKVEFLVSFYNNEISEKSEIFDDQFSVERPDGSNFTLKIRSTKLEDSAMYFCASSTGQGSSPLHFGNGTRLTVT.

The CDR3 protein is CASPRDFGYTF. Here the CDR3 DNA reads TGTGCCAGCCCTAGGGACTTTGGCTACACCTTC. The V and J genes are TRBV18 and TRBJ1-2, with a possible D match to TRBD1 (5 bases). CDR1 KGHSH and CDR2 LQKENI come from the germline V gene. The CDR3 loop spans 11 amino acids. V was cut by 8 bases and J by 7 bases, with 11 bases left in between.

The chain uses TRBV11-2 and TRBJ2-1, with 10 positions matching TRBD1. CDR1 is SGHAT, CDR2 FQNNGV, per germline. CDR3 size: 19 residues. V shed 2 bases and J 7 bases; nucleotides not matched to a gene: 17. The CDR3 nucleotides read TGTGCCAGCAGCTTATTCGGGACAGGGGACCTCCCTGGTGGGAATGAGCAGTTCTTC. This encodes CASSLFGTGDLPGGNEQFF. Together with reference TRBV11-2 and TRBJ2-1, the CDR3 gives the full variable domain: EAGVAQSPRYKIIEKRQSVAFWCNPISGHATLYWYQQILGQGPKLLIQFQNNGVVDDSQLPKDRFSAERLKGVDSTLKIQPAKLEDSAVYLCASSLFGTGDLPGGNEQFFGPGTRLTVL.

The V and J genes are TRBV29-1 and TRBJ1-2, with D unresolved. Trimming left V 6 bases short and J 5 bases short, with 16 bases between. This CDR3 is built from 13 residues. Germline V CDR1 and CDR2: SQVTM, ANQGSEA. The CDR3 sequence is CSVETQTWYGYTF. The CDR3 DNA reads as TGCAGCGTGGAGACGCAAACCTGGTATGGCTACACCTTC.

This chain connects TRBV7-9 to TRBJ2-7; D unresolved. Trimming removed 2 bases from V and 6 bases from J, with 8 bases in between. In germline, CDR1 is SEHNR, CDR2 FQNEAQ (reference sequence). The CDR3 is 12 residues long. CDR3 nucleotides: TGTGCCAGCAGCTTAACGGGCTCCGAGCAGTACTTC. As protein: CASSLTGSEQYF.

The rearrangement joins TRBV4-1 to TRBJ1-3; D remains ambiguous. The CDR3 consists of 15 residues. Between the trimmed V and J ends, which lost 1 base and 0 bases, there was a span of 7 bases. Per the germline V gene, CDR1 is MGHRA and CDR2 is YSYEKL. The CDR3 coding sequence is TGCGCCAGCAGCCAAGGAACCGGCTCTGGAAACACCATATATTTT. This encodes CASSQGTGSGNTIYF.

The V and J genes are TRBV30 and TRBJ2-7; TRBD1 is a possible D gene (5 bases). The CDR3 is made up of 12 amino acids. The germline V and J ends were trimmed by 0 bases and 7 bases, with 10 bases remaining between them. From germline, CDR1 is GTSNPN and CDR2 SVGIG (reference sequence). CDR3 nucleotides: TGTGCCTGGAGTGTTTGGTCAGGGGAGCAGTACTTC. Amino acids: CAWSVWSGEQYF.

The gene calls are TRBV7-8 and TRBJ2-3; D is unresolved. Germline CDR1 and CDR2: SGHVS and FQNEAQ. Trimming removed 7 bases at V and 6 bases at J, with 14 bases between. The CDR3 consists of 13 residues. CDR3 nucleotides: TGTGCCAGCACACCTGCGACTTCCGATACGCAGTATTTT. It codes for CASTPATSDTQYF.

The chain combines TRBV13 with TRBJ2-5; 7 bases line up with TRBD2. The CDR3 has 18 amino acids. The germline V gene encodes CDR1 PRHDT and CDR2 FYEKMQ (reference sequence). The ends lost 4 bases at V and 5 bases at J; junction bases unmatched: 19. CDR3 sequence: CASSSSGTTTPLRETQYF. CDR3 coding DNA: TGTGCCAGCAGCTCTTCCGGGACTACCACCCCCCTAAGGGAGACCCAGTACTTC. Variable domain in full (rest from reference TRBV13 and TRBJ2-5): AAGVIQSPRHLIKEKRETATLKCYPIPRHDTVYWYQQGPGQDPQFLISFYEKMQSDKGSIPDRFSAQQFSDYHSELNMSSLELGDSALYFCASSSSGTTTPLRETQYFGPGTRLLVL.